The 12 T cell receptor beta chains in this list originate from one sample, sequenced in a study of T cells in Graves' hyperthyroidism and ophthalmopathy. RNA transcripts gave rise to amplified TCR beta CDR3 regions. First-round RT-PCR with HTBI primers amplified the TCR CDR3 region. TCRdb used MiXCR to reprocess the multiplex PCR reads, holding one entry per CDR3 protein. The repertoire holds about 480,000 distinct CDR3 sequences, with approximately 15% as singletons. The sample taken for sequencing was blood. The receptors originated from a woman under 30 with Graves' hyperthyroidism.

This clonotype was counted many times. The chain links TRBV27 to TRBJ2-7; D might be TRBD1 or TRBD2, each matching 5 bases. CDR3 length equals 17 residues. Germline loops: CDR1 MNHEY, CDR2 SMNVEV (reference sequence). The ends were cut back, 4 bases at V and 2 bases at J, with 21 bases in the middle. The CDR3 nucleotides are TGTGCCAGCAGTTGGGACCTGAGCTCTGAAGGGGCCTACGAGCAGTACGTC. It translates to CASSWDLSSEGAYEQYV.

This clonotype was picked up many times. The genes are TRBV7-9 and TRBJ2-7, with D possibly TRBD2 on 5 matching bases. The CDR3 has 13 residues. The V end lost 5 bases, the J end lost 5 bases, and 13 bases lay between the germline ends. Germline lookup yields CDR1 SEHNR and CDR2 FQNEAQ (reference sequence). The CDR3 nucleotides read TGTGCCAGCAGCCCGCTGGACGGGAACGAGCAGTACTTC. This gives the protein CASSPLDGNEQYF.

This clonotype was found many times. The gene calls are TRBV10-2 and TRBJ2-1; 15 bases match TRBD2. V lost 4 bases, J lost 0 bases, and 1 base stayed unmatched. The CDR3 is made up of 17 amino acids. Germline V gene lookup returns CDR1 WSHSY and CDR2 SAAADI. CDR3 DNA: TGCGCCAGCAGTGGGACTAGCGGGAGGGCCTCCTACAATGAGCAGTTCTTC. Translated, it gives CASSGTSGRASYNEQFF.

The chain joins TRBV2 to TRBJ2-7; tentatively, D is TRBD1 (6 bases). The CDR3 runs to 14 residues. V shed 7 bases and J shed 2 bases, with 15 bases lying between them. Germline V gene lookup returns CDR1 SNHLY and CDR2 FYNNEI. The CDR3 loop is CASTSGTMAYEQYF. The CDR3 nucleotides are TGTGCCAGCACCTCCGGGACAATGGCCTACGAGCAGTACTTC.

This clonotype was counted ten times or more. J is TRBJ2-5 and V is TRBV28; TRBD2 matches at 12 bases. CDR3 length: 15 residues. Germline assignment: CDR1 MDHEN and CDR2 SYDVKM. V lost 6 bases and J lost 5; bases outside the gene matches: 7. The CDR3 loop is CASRPPSGRVETQYF. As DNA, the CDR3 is TGTGCCAGCAGGCCCCCTAGCGGGAGGGTGGAGACCCAGTACTTC.

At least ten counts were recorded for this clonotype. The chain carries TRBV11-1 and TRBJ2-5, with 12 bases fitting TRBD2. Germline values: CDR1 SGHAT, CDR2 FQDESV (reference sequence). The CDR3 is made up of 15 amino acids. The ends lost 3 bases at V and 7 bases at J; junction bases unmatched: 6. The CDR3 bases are TGTGCCAGCAGCTTGGGAGGACTAGCGGGACCGACCCAGTACTTC. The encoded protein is CASSLGGLAGPTQYF.

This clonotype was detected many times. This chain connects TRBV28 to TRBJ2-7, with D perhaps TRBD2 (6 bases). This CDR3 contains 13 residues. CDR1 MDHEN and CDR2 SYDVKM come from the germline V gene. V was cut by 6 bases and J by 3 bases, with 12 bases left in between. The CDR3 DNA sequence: TGTGCCAGCAGAGAGGGACTGAACTACGAGCAGTACGTC. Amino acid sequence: CASREGLNYEQYV.

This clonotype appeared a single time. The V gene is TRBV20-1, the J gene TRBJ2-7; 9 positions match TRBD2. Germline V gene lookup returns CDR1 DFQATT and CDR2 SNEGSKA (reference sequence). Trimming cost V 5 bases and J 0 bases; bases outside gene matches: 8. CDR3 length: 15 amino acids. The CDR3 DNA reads TGCAGTGCTTCGACTAGCGGCATTAGCTCCTACGAGCAGTACTTC. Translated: CSASTSGISSYEQYF.

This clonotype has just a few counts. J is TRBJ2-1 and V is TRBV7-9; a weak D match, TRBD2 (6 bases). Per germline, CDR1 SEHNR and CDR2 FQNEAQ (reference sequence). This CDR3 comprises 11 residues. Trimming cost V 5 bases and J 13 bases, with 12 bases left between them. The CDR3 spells CASSVGEVQFF. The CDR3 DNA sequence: TGTGCCAGCAGCGTGGGGGAGGTCCAGTTCTTC.

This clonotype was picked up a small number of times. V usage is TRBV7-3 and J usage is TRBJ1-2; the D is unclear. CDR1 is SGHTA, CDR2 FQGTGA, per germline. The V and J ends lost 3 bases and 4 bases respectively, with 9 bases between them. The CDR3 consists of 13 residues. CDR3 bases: TGTGCCAGCAGCTTTGAAGGGAGCTATGGCTACACCTTC. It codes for CASSFEGSYGYTF.

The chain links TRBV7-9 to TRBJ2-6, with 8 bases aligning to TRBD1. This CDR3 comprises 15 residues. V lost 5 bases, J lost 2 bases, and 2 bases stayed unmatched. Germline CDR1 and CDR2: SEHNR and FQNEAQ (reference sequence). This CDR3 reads CASSVTGAGANVLTF. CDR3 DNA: TGTGCCAGCAGCGTGACAGGGGCTGGGGCCAACGTCCTGACTTTC.

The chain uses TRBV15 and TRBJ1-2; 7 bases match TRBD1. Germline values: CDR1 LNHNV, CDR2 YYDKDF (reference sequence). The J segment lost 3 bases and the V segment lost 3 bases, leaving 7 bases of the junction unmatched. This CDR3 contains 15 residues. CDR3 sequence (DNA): TGTGCCACCAGCAGGGGCCAGACAGGGCACTATGGCTACACCTTC. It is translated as CATSRGQTGHYGYTF.